This T cell receptor beta chain was observed in a study of T cells after posttransplantation cyclophosphamide. Repertoires were generated with immunoSEQ multiplex PCR, while TCRdb's copy carries only in-frame clones and drops some. The sample records around 19,000 clones, over 95% being singletons. The naive gate required viable CD3+CD4+ or CD3+CD8+ cells with CCR7+CD45RA+CD45RO-CD95-CD27+CD28+ phenotype. Germline loops: CDR1 SNHLY, CDR2 FYNNEI. Trimming took 0 bases from V and 6 from J, leaving 15 bases between them. There are 16 residues in the CDR3. This clone has just one count. The V gene is TRBV2, the J gene TRBJ1-5; D gene uncertain. The TCR comes from a man aged 35-49 years in good health, CMV-negative, and a related stem cell transplant donor. The sample comprised naive CD4+ T cells sorted from PBMCs. CDR3 coding DNA: TGTGCCAGCAGTGAAGCGCTTAAGGAGCCCCCTCAGCCCCAGCATTTT. Translation gives CASSEALKEPPQPQHF. Looking up the rest from reference TRBV2 and TRBJ1-5 gives the full variable domain: EPEVTQTPSHQVTQMGQEVILRCVPISNHLYFYWYRQILGQKVEFLVSFYNNEISEKSEIFDDQFSVERPDGSNFTLKIRSTKLEDSAMYFCASSEALKEPPQPQHFGDGTRLSIL.